This TCR beta chain was sequenced in a study of shared clonotypes between healthy human individuals. Generated by immunoSEQ multiplex PCR, the TCRdb table keeps only in-frame clones and is missing some. The table records over 100,000 clones, approximately 70% of them present only once. This CDR3 comprises 16 residues. Germline V gene data show CDR1 as MNHNS and CDR2 as SASEGT. V dropped 1 base and J dropped 0 bases, with 13 bases sitting between them. The source of this sequence is a woman aged 25-40 years in good health. The sequenced sample was memory CD8+ T cells sorted from blood. Subset defined: CD45RO+ cells pooled with CCR7-negative TemRA cells. This chain uses TRBV6-1 with TRBJ2-7; maybe TRBD2 (6 bases). CDR3 sequence: CASSEVPSASSYEQYF. DNA of the CDR3: TGTGCCAGCAGTGAAGTCCCTAGCGCGAGCTCCTACGAGCAGTACTTC.